This T cell receptor beta chain was sequenced for a study of blood T cell repertoires in COVID-19. Overall study: Samples representing acute and convalescent COVID-19 were sourced from the United States, Italy and Spain. Sources were T cells, B-cell-depleted T cells, or PBMCs; the material itself was cDNA or gDNA.

In the original analysis: Amplified reference gene primers provided the basis for estimating nucleated cell counts. Clones were sequenced by immunoSEQ multiplex PCR, and TCRdb holds only the in-frame ones, with some missing. V and J calls and clone size follow that table, whereas D and trimming were derived from the DNA. The sample has roughly 50,000 clones; 90% are singletons. This clone was recorded a few times. The sequence was obtained from a man between 65 and 85 years old with acute or convalescent COVID-19. Sequenced: peripheral blood.

The CDR3 bases are TGTGCCAGCAGCTTTCTAGCACTAGACAATGAGCAGTTCTTC. This codes for CASSFLALDNEQFF. This chain links TRBV11-2 with TRBJ2-1, with D possibly matching TRBD2 (5 bases). The V end was cut by 3 bases, the J end by 5 bases, with 11 bases between. CDR1 and CDR2 from the germline V gene are SGHAT and FQNNGV. This CDR3 has 14 amino acids.